The T cell receptor (beta chain) described here comes from a study of blood T cell repertoires in COVID-19. Overall study: The study drew acute and convalescent COVID-19 samples from the United States, Italy and Spain. PBMCs, B-cell-depleted T cells, or T cells were the source of the cDNA or gDNA that made up the material.

The CDR3 length is 16 residues. With 2 bases removed from V and 0 bases from J, the gap between germline ends came to 13 bases. CDR1 and CDR2 from the germline V gene are LNHDA and SQIVND (reference sequence). As originally analysed: Amplification with reference gene primers provided the estimates of nucleated cell counts. The assay was immunoSEQ multiplex PCR, and TCRdb's table has in-frame clones only and misses some. That table gives V, J and clone size, and the DNA gave D and trimming. The table shows over 250,000 clones, with roughly 90% occurring only once. V usage is TRBV19 and J usage is TRBJ1-2; no reliable D call. Material for sequencing was peripheral blood. The receptor's source is a man aged 50 to 60 with acute or convalescent COVID-19. CDR3 sequence reads: CASSITASGTNYGYTF. DNA for the CDR3: TGTGCCAGTAGTATAACCGCTTCGGGGACTAACTATGGCTACACCTTC.